The entry below describes one TCR beta chain. Compared with germline, one end of the junction differs, possibly owing to a read error. A sample-barcoded 5' primer and a J-beta primer mix were used in a second PCR of roughly 7 to 11 cycles. Each CDR3 protein is one row after TCRdb ran MiXCR on the 5' RACE reads. The top ten clones hold approximately 7.9% of a sample with more than 1,400,000 distinct CDR3 sequences, about 43% of them seen once. The data were obtained in a study of blood T cells in healthy people across ages. Background on the study: Template switching recovered approximately one barcoded beta molecule for every two T cells.

This CDR3 has 16 amino acids. Germline CDR1 is DFQATT and CDR2 is SNEGSKA (reference sequence). Extraction of total RNA produced a minimum of 5 micrograms from each sample. The chain joins TRBV20-1 to TRBJ2-7; either TRBD1 or TRBD2 may supply D (5 bases each). This sequence was found in a woman between 18 and 29 years old in good health. Sequencing was done on a sample of blood. The CDR3 sequence is CSAGEVGRDRSYEQYF. The CDR3 DNA reads TGCAGTGCTGGAGAGGTGGGCCGGGACCGTTCCTACGAGCAGTACTTC.